This record covers a single T cell receptor beta chain. What it binds is not known. A much larger clone lies one base from this, so it may be a read error. The data are from a study of T cell repertoires in cytomegalovirus infection. Study-wide background: Public TCR beta signatures were indicative of both CMV infection and a matching HLA type.

Germline CDR1 SGHTA, CDR2 FQGNSA. Trimming shortened V by 1 base and J by 0 bases, and 15 bases separated the two germline ends. CDR3 size: 17 residues. The study, taken as a whole, reports: The study found HLA-C-restricted CMV-specific TCR beta clonotypes dominating the ex vivo response.

TCRdb recomputed calls from the reads with MiXCR, one row per CDR3 protein. The sample yields fewer than 300,000 distinct CDR3 sequences, over 20% seen once. The receptor was derived from a human donor in good health (CMV status not recorded). Some clones in this sample may be carry-over from other donors' samples. Sequencing was done on a sample of PBMCs. The chain couples TRBV7-2 to TRBJ1-2, with D perhaps matching TRBD1 (5 bases). This CDR3 reads CASSLVEWGRTNYGYTF. DNA for the CDR3: TGTGCCAGCAGCTTAGTAGAGTGGGGACGGACTAACTATGGCTACACCTTC.